This is a list of T cell receptor beta chains from one sample in a study of T cell responses to AZD1222 COVID-19 vaccine. Libraries were prepared by immunoSEQ multiplex PCR; TCRdb keeps only in-frame clonotypes and omits some of them. Of 80,000 to 100,000 clones in the sample, approximately 90% were seen once. The source was peripheral blood, collected on day 0 of AZD1222 vaccination. The source of these receptors is an adult in good health. Each CDR3 is given without its conserved first and last residue.

v_call	j_call	cdr3_aa
TRBV3-1/TRBV3-2	TRBJ1-1	ASSKGHMNTEAF
TRBV28	TRBJ2-7	ASSFNYEQY
TRBV6-1	TRBJ2-7	ASSEAGSPGGQY
TRBV28	TRBJ1-1	ASSLTTEAF
TRBV10-3	TRBJ1-1	AISESLTGAGTEAF
TRBV10-3	TRBJ2-5	AISDTLASRGETQY
TRBV6-5	TRBJ1-1	ASRLNRVNTEAF
TRBV5-1	TRBJ1-1	ASSLYPGNTEAF
TRBV7-8	TRBJ2-1	ASSPGLAAVNEQF
TRBV6-2/TRBV6-3	TRBJ2-1	ASSQPGRSYNEQF
TRBV6-5	TRBJ1-2	ASSYSRTGGGYGYT
TRBV28	TRBJ1-6	ASSPNPPKPLH
TRBV6-5	TRBJ1-2	ASRRQGERLGYT
TRBV25-1	TRBJ2-4	ASIPRDGTAQY
TRBV28	TRBJ2-7	ASSLVQTGEQY
TRBV10-3	TRBJ2-7	AISVGTGLNYEQY
TRBV6-4	TRBJ2-1	ASSDSGANNEQF
TRBV7-2	TRBJ1-4	ASSFLQGEKLF
TRBV30	TRBJ2-5	AWSVQGETQY
TRBV15	TRBJ2-5	ATSRDPTSWETQY
TRBV5-1	TRBJ2-2	ASSPGQFALADTGELF
TRBV19	TRBJ2-3	ASSIGGGAGDTQY
TRBV6-5	TRBJ2-1	ASRDNEQF
TRBV6-1	TRBJ1-5	ASSEGSLNQPQH
TRBV19	TRBJ1-1	ASNYRPNTEAF
TRBV9	TRBJ2-5	ASSVGRGEPGVETQY
TRBV5-8	TRBJ1-5	ASSFSSNQPQH
TRBV28	TRBJ1-5	ASSSHAGGGHQPQH
TRBV7-6	TRBJ1-1	ASSLTPQSRAEAF
TRBV5-8	TRBJ1-1	ASSLTGALNTEAF
TRBV30	TRBJ1-1	ALTGARNTEAF
TRBV3-1/TRBV3-2	TRBJ1-6	ASSQEVQGRSPLH
TRBV7-9	TRBJ2-6	ASSPPRDIVANVLT
TRBV7-9	TRBJ1-3	ASSPPTGERNTIY
TRBV9	TRBJ2-7	ASSPREGTGSSYEQY
TRBV2	TRBJ2-7	ASRQQVPLEQY
TRBV7-9	TRBJ1-4	ASSLPSPGQGYEKLF
TRBV10-3	TRBJ2-1	AIRAGGGHNEQF
TRBV5-1	TRBJ1-1	ASSLGGAHTEAF
TRBV5-1	TRBJ1-2	ASSPSQGTPGYT
TRBV7-6	TRBJ1-5	ASSLAQGANQPQH
TRBV21-1	TRBJ1-6	ASSTGQGESPLH
TRBV5-6	TRBJ1-1	ASSSLDSHMNTEAF